In its sample, the clone carrying this TCR beta chain was seen a few times. Its specificity is unknown. V was shortened by 3 bases and J by 4 bases, with 12 bases between the two germline ends. CDR1 and CDR2 (germline): MNHEY, SMNVEV (reference sequence). The CDR3 totals 14 residues. TCRdb recomputed calls from the reads with MiXCR, one row per CDR3 protein. The sample yields around 900,000 distinct CDR3 sequences, roughly 30% seen once. The record originates from a study of T cell repertoires in cytomegalovirus infection. Study background: Through public TCR beta signatures, both CMV infection and matching HLA type were indicated. Overall study findings and caveats: Clonotype analysis showed dominance of the ex vivo response by HLA-C-restricted CMV-specific TCR beta clonotypes. Based on cumulative public TCR beta family frequency, carriers of CMV plus the relevant HLA were identified.

The origin of this receptor is a human donor in good health (CMV status not recorded). Some clones in this sample may be carry-over from other donors' samples. The chain combines TRBV27 with TRBJ1-2; D call uncertain. Sequencing used cultured CD8+ T cells from PBMCs, obtained from culture after CMV antigen stimulation. CDR3 loop: CASSLVGGSYGYTF. The CDR3 DNA is TGTGCCAGCAGTTTGGTCGGAGGTAGCTATGGCTACACCTTC.